This TCR beta chain emerged from a study of blood T cell repertoires in COVID-19 (dated by TCRdb to between 2020 and 2021). Regarding the complete study: Samples covering the acute and convalescent phases of COVID-19 were provided by collaborators in the United States, Italy and Spain. The samples were drawn from two sources: the first 160 participants of the ongoing ImmuneRACE study, and over 1,000 subjects contributed by 6 global collaborators. A de-identified subject ID, COVID-19 status, age in years and sex were almost always included in the sample metadata. Where available, HLA class I and class II types were taken from metadata supplied by the sample provider and were not determined by assay-based typing. The material from the prospective study consisted of cDNA or gDNA derived from T cells, B-cell-depleted T cells, or PBMCs. The repertoires were released in a freely available public database intended as a resource for research on the immune response to SARS-CoV-2. The dataset comprised deeply sampled blood TCRbeta repertoires from subjects exposed to, actively infected with, or recovered from COVID-19.

TCRbeta CDR3 regions were amplified from genomic DNA by means of the immunoSEQ Assay, a bias-controlled multiplex PCR. On the study's bioinformatics: The number of nucleated cells in each sample was estimated from the amplification of reference gene primers within the assay. To quantify the absolute abundance of each unique TCRbeta CDR3 rearrangement, sequence reads were collapsed and filtered. For each sample, productive Simpson clonality was calculated by taking the square root of Simpson's diversity index across productive rearrangements. TCRdb provides this immuneACCESS table in a form limited to in-frame rearrangements. Some clones are lacking; in checked studies, under half of them reflect an unresolved V gene, and why the rest are absent is not known. Clone size and the V and J calls come from that table; the DNA yielded D and trimming. The sample contains under 8,000 clones, roughly 84% of them found a single time. The leading ten clones occupy approximately 12% of the sample.

CDR1 and CDR2 are read off the germline V gene (reference sequence) as LNHDA and SQIVND. Trimming takes 6 bases off V and 6 bases off J; junction bases not matched to a gene: 3. The CDR3, from cysteine to phenylalanine, totals 14 residues. Of all the DNA, just the CDR3 is kept, 42 bases in frame from base 1. Details on this clone: Its antigen remains undetermined. Within one base of it there is no much larger clone, and no base qualities were kept.

Whole blood was collected in K2EDTA tubes by collaborating institutions according to the institutions' own protocols. For TCRbeta analysis, collaborators shipped samples in one of three forms: frozen whole blood, isolated PBMCs, or DNA extracted from either of those sample types. The study at large found these results: Clinical and demographic metadata were provided uncurated, with the amount varying by source and participant.

Here the chain combines TRBV19 and TRBJ2-2, with 11 bases matching TRBD2. The sequenced material came from peripheral blood. The sequence was obtained from a human donor with active COVID-19. The donor label of this sample is uncertain. The CDR3 protein is CASSPLAGAGELFF. In nucleotide form, the sequence is TGTGCCAGTAGCCCACTAGCGGGAGCCGGGGAGCTGTTTTTT.